This T cell receptor (beta chain) appears in the sequencing data of a study of blood T cell repertoires in COVID-19. From germline, CDR1 is LNHDA and CDR2 SQIVND (reference sequence). The CDR3 consists of 18 residues. Trimming removed 9 bases from V and 2 bases from J; junction bases left unmatched: 12. In the original processing: Amplified reference gene primers provided the basis for estimating nucleated cell counts. Clones were sequenced by immunoSEQ multiplex PCR, and TCRdb holds only the in-frame ones, with some missing. Clonal size and the V and J genes are those of that table, whereas D and trimming came from the DNA. This repertoire shows around 39,000 clones, around 85% found once; its top ten account for approximately 32%.

The origin of this receptor is a man aged 80 or over with active or convalescent COVID-19. Specimen: peripheral blood. The gene calls are TRBV19 and TRBJ2-3; 15 bases are a match to TRBD2. The CDR3 here is CASSRGLAGGKDTDTQYF. The CDR3, as DNA: TGTGCCAGCAGCCGGGGACTAGCGGGAGGAAAGGACACAGATACGCAGTATTTT.